A selection of T cell receptor beta chains follows, all from one sample in a study of PD-1 blockade in classical Hodgkin lymphoma. Clones were sequenced by immunoSEQ multiplex PCR, and TCRdb holds only the in-frame ones, with some missing. Here the sample spans around 44,000 clones, roughly 86% being singletons. The sample in question was peripheral blood mononuclear cells (PBMCs), obtained before the second cycle of nivolumab. The source is a human donor with classical Hodgkin lymphoma. CDR3s include the opening cysteine and the closing phenylalanine or tryptophan. D genes are given only for firm matches. The size field is filled for only some rows; it gives once, few, many or a size class.

.,TRBJ1-2,.,TRBV5-1,TGCGCCAGCAGCGCGCGAACGGAGAGACCTAACTATGGCTACACCTTC,CASSARTERPNYGYTF
.,TRBJ2-2,.,TRBV27,TGTGCCAGCGGCGGACTACCCAACACCGGGGAGCTGTTTTTT,CASGGLPNTGELFF
.,TRBJ2-1,.,TRBV27,TGTGCCAGCAGTTTAAGGCTGGCGGGGAGCTCCTACAATGAGCAGTTCTTC,CASSLRLAGSSYNEQFF
TRBD1,TRBJ1-5,.,TRBV19,TGTGCCAGTAGCCCGGGACAGAAAAATCAGCCCCAGCATTTT,CASSPGQKNQPQHF
TRBD2,TRBJ2-7,.,TRBV2,TGTGCCAGCACGGCGGGACTAGCGGGAGGCCTACCCTACGAGCAGTACTTC,CASTAGLAGGLPYEQYF
TRBD2,TRBJ2-7,.,TRBV19,TGTGCCAGCAGACTAGCGGGGGCCTCCTACGAGCAGTACTTC,CASRLAGASYEQYF
.,TRBJ2-3,.,TRBV10-3,TGTGCCATCAGTGCCGGACAGTCCTCTAGCACAGATACGCAGTATTTT,CAISAGQSSSTDTQYF
TRBD1,TRBJ2-7,.,TRBV28,TGTGCCAGCCAAGGGACAGGCCCCACCGAGCAGTACTTC,CASQGTGPTEQYF
.,TRBJ2-1,.,TRBV6-1,TGTGCCAGCAGTGAGGAGGGCTCCTACAATGAGCAGTTCTTC,CASSEEGSYNEQFF
TRBD2,TRBJ2-3,.,TRBV5-1,TGCGCCAGCAGCTTGGGCACTAGCGGGGCCCGCGCAGATACGCAGTATTTT,CASSLGTSGARADTQYF
TRBD2,TRBJ2-1,.,TRBV6-6,TGTGCCAGCACCCCTAGCGGGAGTAATGAGCAGTTCTTC,CASTPSGSNEQFF
TRBD2,TRBJ2-7,.,TRBV11-2,TGTGCCAGCAGCTTATCACTAGCGGAGGTTTACGAGCAGTACTTC,CASSLSLAEVYEQYF
.,TRBJ1-4,.,TRBV5-1,TGCGCCAGCAGCTTGGGGTGGAGTGAAAAACTGTTTTTT,CASSLGWSEKLFF
.,TRBJ2-1,.,TRBV29-1,TGCAGCGTTGAGGGGAGGTACCGCTACAATGAGCAGTTCTTC,CSVEGRYRYNEQFF
.,TRBJ1-1,.,TRBV19,TGTGCCAGTAGTAAGGGCAGAAACACTGAAGCTTTCTTT,CASSKGRNTEAFF
TRBD2,TRBJ2-5,.,TRBV5-1,TGCGCCAGCAGCCCGGGGACTAGCGGGAACGGAGAGACCCAGTACTTC,CASSPGTSGNGETQYF
TRBD2,TRBJ2-3,once,TRBV9,TGTGCCAGCAGCCCCCAGCCGGGACTAGCGGGGGTAGATACGCAGTATTTT,CASSPQPGLAGVDTQYF
TRBD1,TRBJ1-5,.,TRBV19,TGTGCCAGTAGTATGGACAGGGGGCTAAGAAATCAGCCCCAGCATTTT,CASSMDRGLRNQPQHF
.,TRBJ1-1,.,TRBV7-3,TGTGCCAGCAGCCCCCTCGGGGGGCTGAACACTGAAGCTTTCTTT,CASSPLGGLNTEAFF
TRBD2,TRBJ2-2,.,TRBV10-2,TGCGCCAGCAGTGAGGCGGGACTAGCCGTCCGGGAGCTGTTTTTT,CASSEAGLAVRELFF
.,TRBJ1-6,.,TRBV25-1,TGTGCCAGCAGTGAGAGTGGGGGAAAAAACTCACCCCTCCACTTT,CASSESGGKNSPLHF
.,TRBJ1-2,once,TRBV14,TGTGCCAGCAGCCGAGATTTGCGGGGGCGCGACAATGGCTACACCTTC,CASSRDLRGRDNGYTF
.,TRBJ2-7,.,TRBV7-8,TGTGCCAGCAGCTTAGTCTCCCGGTCGGATTGGGAGCAGTACTTC,CASSLVSRSDWEQYF
.,TRBJ1-2,.,TRBV7-8,TGTGCCAGCAGCACAACAGTATATGGCTACACCTTC,CASSTTVYGYTF
.,TRBJ1-5,.,TRBV21-1,TGTGCCAGCAGCAAAGCGTGGCAGGGGGGCAATCAGCCCCAGCATTTT,CASSKAWQGGNQPQHF
.,TRBJ2-3,.,TRBV7-2,TGTGCCAGCAGCGGTGCATACGTCGATACGCAGTATTTT,CASSGAYVDTQYF
.,TRBJ2-7,.,TRBV5-8,TGTGCCAGCAGCCTGGGGCAGGGGCTATGGAACGAGCAGTACTTC,CASSLGQGLWNEQYF